The entry below gives a single TCR beta chain sequence along with its context. Its antigen is not known. The data were produced by immunoSEQ multiplex PCR, yet TCRdb's version contains in-frame clones alone and is incomplete. Altogether about 4,800 clones are present, around three quarters being singletons, with the ten largest covering around 3.7%. The sample originates from a study of PD-1 blockade in classical Hodgkin lymphoma. The wider study: Patients had nivolumab dosed at 3 mg/kg, delivered intravenously every 2 weeks.

Documented time point: cycle 4 day 1 (C4D1), after less than seven weeks of nivolumab. The patients all showed relapse after autologous stem cell transplantation, while their brentuximab vedotin exposure varied. CD4+ T cells were purified from thawed PBMCs by negative selection. The CDR3 length is 15 residues. The V and J ends lost 3 bases and 5 bases, in that order; junction bases with no gene match: 7. CDR1 LGHNA and CDR2 YNFKEQ come from the germline V gene. Study-wide results and caveats: Healthy donors were reported to have higher baseline TCR diversity than newly diagnosed patients. Patients were excluded if nivolumab began under 1 year after ASCT (the autologous transplant). The CD4+ diversity rise by C4D1 was clearest in complete responders.

This receptor was identified in a human donor with classical Hodgkin lymphoma. The chain recombines TRBV4-2 with TRBJ2-5, with TRBD1 matching 9 bases. The starting material was CD4+ T cells from blood, obtained before the fourth cycle of nivolumab. The DNA of the CDR3 is TGTGCCAGCAGCCAGGGGCCGACAGGGGGGGAGACCCAGTACTTC. Its translation: CASSQGPTGGETQYF.